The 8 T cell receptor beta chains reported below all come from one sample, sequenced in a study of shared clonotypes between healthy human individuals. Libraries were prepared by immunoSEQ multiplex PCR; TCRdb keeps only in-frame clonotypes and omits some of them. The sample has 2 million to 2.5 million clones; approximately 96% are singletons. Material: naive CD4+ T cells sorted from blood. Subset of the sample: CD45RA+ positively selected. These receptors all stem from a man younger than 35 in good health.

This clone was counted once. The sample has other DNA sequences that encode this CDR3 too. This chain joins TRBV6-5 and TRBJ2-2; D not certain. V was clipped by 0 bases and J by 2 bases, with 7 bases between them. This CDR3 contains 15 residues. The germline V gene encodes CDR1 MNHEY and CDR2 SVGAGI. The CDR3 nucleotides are TGTGCCAGCAGTTACTCGGTCCTAAACACCGGGGAGCTGTTTTTT. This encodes CASSYSVLNTGELFF.

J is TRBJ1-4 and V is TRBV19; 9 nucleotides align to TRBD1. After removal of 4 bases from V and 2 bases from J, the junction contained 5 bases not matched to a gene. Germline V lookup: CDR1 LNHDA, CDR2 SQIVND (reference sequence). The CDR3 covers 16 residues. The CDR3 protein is CASSTTGGWTNEKLFF. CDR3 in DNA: TGTGCCAGTAGTACGACAGGGGGATGGACTAATGAAAAACTGTTTTTT.

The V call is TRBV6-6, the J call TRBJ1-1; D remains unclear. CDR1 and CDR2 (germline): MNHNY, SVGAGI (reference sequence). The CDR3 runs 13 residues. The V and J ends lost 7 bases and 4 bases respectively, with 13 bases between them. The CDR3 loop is CASKTDPGTEAFF. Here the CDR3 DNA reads TGTGCCAGCAAAACGGACCCGGGCACTGAAGCTTTCTTT.

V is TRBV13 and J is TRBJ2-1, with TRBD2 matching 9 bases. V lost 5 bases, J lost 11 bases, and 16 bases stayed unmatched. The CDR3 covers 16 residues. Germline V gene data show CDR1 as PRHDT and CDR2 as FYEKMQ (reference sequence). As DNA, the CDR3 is TGTGCCAGCAGCCGATTCGCTAGCGGGAATCTAAACAAGCAGTTCTTC. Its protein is CASSRFASGNLNKQFF.

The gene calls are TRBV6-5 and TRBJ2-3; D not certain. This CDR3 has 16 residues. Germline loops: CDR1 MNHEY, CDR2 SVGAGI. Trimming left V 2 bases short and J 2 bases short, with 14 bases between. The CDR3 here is CASSYGIGSDTDTQYF. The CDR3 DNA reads TGTGCCAGCAGTTACGGTATTGGTTCGGACACAGATACGCAGTATTTT.

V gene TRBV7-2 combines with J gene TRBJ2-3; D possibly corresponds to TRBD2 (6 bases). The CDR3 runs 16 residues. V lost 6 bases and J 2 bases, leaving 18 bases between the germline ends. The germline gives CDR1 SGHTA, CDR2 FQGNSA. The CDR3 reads CASSRQGGGATDTQYF. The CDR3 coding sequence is TGTGCCAGCAGTCGTCAGGGTGGAGGGGCCACAGATACGCAGTATTTT.

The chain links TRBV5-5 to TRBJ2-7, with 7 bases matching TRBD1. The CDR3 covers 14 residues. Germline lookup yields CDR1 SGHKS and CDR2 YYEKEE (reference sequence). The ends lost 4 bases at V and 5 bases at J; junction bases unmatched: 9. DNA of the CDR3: TGTGCCAGCAGCCGGGACAGTTTTAGCGACGAGCAGTACTTC. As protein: CASSRDSFSDEQYF.

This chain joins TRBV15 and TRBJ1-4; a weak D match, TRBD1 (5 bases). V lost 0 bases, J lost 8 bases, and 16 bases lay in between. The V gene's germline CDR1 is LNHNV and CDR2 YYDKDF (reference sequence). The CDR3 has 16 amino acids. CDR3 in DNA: TGTGCCACCAGCAGAGATCGGATGGGGGTGCGGGAAAAACTGTTTTTT. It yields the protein CATSRDRMGVREKLFF.